The rows below give T cell receptor beta chains drawn from one sample of a study of control samples from healthy donors and cancer patients. Clones were sequenced by immunoSEQ multiplex PCR, and TCRdb holds only the in-frame ones, with some missing. In the table there are roughly 76,000 clones, 90% to 95% of which are singletons. The specimen was PBMCs. The receptors come from a woman in her forties with lung cancer. CDR3s include the opening cysteine and the closing phenylalanine or tryptophan. D genes are given only for firm matches. Not every row has a clone size; where given, it reads once, few, many or a size class.

-,-,TRBJ2-5,TRBV11-2,CASSYGGRETQYF,TGTGCCAGCAGCTATGGGGGTAGAGAGACCCAGTACTTC
-,-,TRBJ1-1,TRBV7-2,CASSLAGQINTEAFF,TGTGCCAGCAGCTTAGCGGGGCAGATTAACACTGAAGCTTTCTTT
TRBD2,-,TRBJ2-1,TRBV24-1,CATSDFRLAGHNEQFF,TGTGCCACCAGTGATTTTCGACTAGCGGGTCACAATGAGCAGTTCTTC
-,-,TRBJ1-1,TRBV19,CASSVDRNTEAFF,TGTGCCAGTAGCGTGGACAGGAACACTGAAGCTTTCTTT
-,-,TRBJ1-5,TRBV2,CASSVREQPQHF,TGTGCCAGCAGTGTGAGGGAGCAGCCCCAGCATTTT
-,-,TRBJ1-6,TRBV30,CAWSVQEGSPLHF,TGTGCCTGGAGTGTACAGGAGGGCTCACCCCTCCACTTT
-,-,TRBJ1-1,TRBV7-9,CASSPSMNTEAFF,TGTGCCAGCAGTCCTTCTATGAACACTGAAGCTTTCTTT
-,-,TRBJ2-7,TRBV19,CASSTGHFYEQYF,TGTGCCAGTAGTACGGGACATTTCTACGAGCAGTACTTC
TRBD1,-,TRBJ1-2,TRBV19,CASRPGQGLDGYTF,TGTGCCAGTAGGCCAGGACAGGGACTTGATGGCTACACCTTC
-,-,TRBJ2-7,TRBV7-9,CASSLGSPEQYF,TGTGCCAGCAGCTTAGGGTCCCCCGAGCAGTACTTC
-,-,TRBJ2-4,TRBV7-8,CASSLRGGPENIQYF,TGTGCCAGCAGCTTACGTGGGGGGCCGGAAAACATTCAGTACTTC
-,once,TRBJ1-1,TRBV20-1,CSASRLGGNTEAFF,TGCAGTGCTAGTCGATTGGGGGGCAACACTGAAGCTTTCTTT
-,-,TRBJ1-4,TRBV28,CASSLTGWGKLFF,TGTGCCAGCAGTTTAACAGGGTGGGGAAAACTGTTTTTT
-,-,TRBJ2-3,TRBV5-1,CASSGTSTDTQYF,TGCGCCAGCAGTGGCACTAGCACAGATACGCAGTATTTT
TRBD2,few,TRBJ2-1,TRBV6-1,CASREPSGGVNNEQFF,TGTGCCAGCAGGGAACCTAGCGGGGGGGTCAACAATGAGCAGTTCTTC
-,once,TRBJ1-1,TRBV30,CASNADRYTEAFF,TGTGCTTCAAATGCGGACAGATACACTGAAGCTTTCTTT
-,-,TRBJ2-7,TRBV11-2,CASSLGGPYEQYF,TGTGCCAGCAGCTTAGGCGGACCATACGAGCAGTACTTC
-,-,TRBJ1-5,TRBV12-3/TRBV12-4,CASSEGDNQPQHF,TGTGCCAGCAGTGAGGGGGATAATCAGCCCCAGCATTTT
-,once,TRBJ2-7,TRBV6-1,CASSEGGSEQYF,TGTGCCAGCAGTGAAGGGGGGAGCGAGCAGTACTTC
-,-,TRBJ2-5,TRBV6-5,CASSYDGQETQYF,TGTGCCAGCAGTTATGACGGACAAGAGACCCAGTACTTC
-,-,TRBJ1-6,TRBV14,CASSRVPNSPLHF,TGTGCCAGCAGCCGGGTACCGAATTCACCCCTCCACTTT
-,-,TRBJ1-1,TRBV21-1,CASSKVLGQNTEAFF,TGTGCCAGCAGCAAAGTATTAGGACAAAACACTGAAGCTTTCTTT
-,-,TRBJ2-2,TRBV14,CASSQTGKAGELFF,TGTGCCAGCAGCCAAACAGGGAAGGCCGGGGAGCTGTTTTTT
-,-,TRBJ1-4,TRBV6-5,CASRRGINEKLFF,TGTGCCAGCCGTAGGGGTATTAATGAAAAACTGTTTTTT
-,-,TRBJ2-3,TRBV9,CASSALASSTDTQYF,TGTGCCAGCAGCGCGCTAGCGTCTAGCACAGATACGCAGTATTTT
-,-,TRBJ1-3,TRBV28,CASSSSGHRSGNTIYF,TGTGCCAGCAGTTCCTCGGGACACCGCTCTGGAAACACCATATATTTT
TRBD1,-,TRBJ2-2,TRBV9,CASSVQTGVDTGELFF,TGTGCCAGCAGCGTCCAGACAGGGGTCGACACCGGGGAGCTGTTTTTT
TRBD1,-,TRBJ1-1,TRBV7-9,CASTPGGQAEAFF,TGTGCCAGCACCCCAGGAGGACAGGCTGAAGCTTTCTTT
-,-,TRBJ1-2,TRBV6-5,CASTAVGNYGYTF,TGTGCCAGCACGGCCGTCGGAAACTATGGCTACACCTTC
-,-,TRBJ1-2,TRBV7-8,CASSRGLVEDGYTF,TGTGCCAGCAGCCGCGGACTGGTCGAGGATGGCTACACCTTC
TRBD2,-,TRBJ2-1,TRBV7-9,CASSSPGLAGPIEQFF,TGTGCCAGCAGTTCCCCTGGGCTAGCGGGGCCTATAGAGCAGTTCTTC
-,-,TRBJ1-2,TRBV24-1,CATSAWDSNYGYTF,TGTGCCACCAGTGCCTGGGACTCTAACTATGGCTACACCTTC
-,-,TRBJ2-4,TRBV28,CASSAGRDREGGEAKNIQYF,TGTGCCAGCAGCGCGGGGAGGGACAGAGAGGGGGGGGAAGCCAAAAACATTCAGTACTTC
TRBD2,once,TRBJ2-7,TRBV25-1,CASSEASGGYEQYF,TGTGCCAGCAGTGAGGCTAGCGGAGGCTACGAGCAGTACTTC
-,-,TRBJ2-7,TRBV11-3,CASSLGSDYEQYF,TGTGCCAGCAGCTTAGGGTCTGACTACGAGCAGTACTTC
-,-,TRBJ2-7,TRBV30,CAWSRSLRGGGEQYF,TGTGCCTGGAGTAGATCCCTCAGGGGCGGAGGGGAGCAGTACTTC